The clone carrying this T cell receptor beta chain has just one count. Its antigen is unknown. These data come from a study of cytotoxic CD8 clonotypes in ibrutinib-treated CLL. Study background: IGHV unmutated 17 to 18; relapsed/refractory some ten; treatment-naive more than 14. The study's findings and limits: Clonality went higher at ibrutinib response and then dropped back toward baseline at progression. Public clonotypes showed up rarely, and on treatment they shrank or held steady. Sampling time points were not equivalent between sustained-remission and progressing patients.

Sequencing used immunoSEQ multiplex PCR; TCRdb keeps in-frame clones, though not all of them. The sample includes 250,000 to 350,000 clones, approximately 76% of them seen just once. Deletions cut 4 bases from V and 7 bases from J, with 17 bases between. The CDR3 totals 15 residues. The germline CDR1 and CDR2 sequences are SGHAT and FQNNGV. Specimen: PBMCs, collected at disease progression, from a patient treated with ibrutinib. The receptor was derived from a human donor with chronic lymphocytic leukemia. The V call is TRBV11-2, the J call TRBJ2-1, with a possible D match to TRBD2 (5 bases). For the CDR3, the DNA is TGTGCCAGCAGCTCCGGGCCCCGAAGGGAGAATGAGCAGTTCTTC. Protein: CASSSGPRRENEQFF.